This T cell receptor (beta chain) came from a study of T cell changes during pregnancy in multiple sclerosis. The CDR3 contains 15 residues. Per germline, CDR1 LGHNA and CDR2 YSLEER. J lost 11 bases, V lost 0 bases, and 10 bases had no gene match. Method: immunoSEQ multiplex PCR; TCRdb's copy keeps in-frame clones and lacks some. The sample has fewer than 90,000 clones; around 90% are singletons. This TCR was recovered from a female donor with multiple sclerosis, enrolled in a pregnancy study. Material: peripheral blood, obtained in the second trimester of pregnancy. This rearrangement joins TRBV4-3 to TRBJ2-7; the match to TRBD2 covers 10 bases. CDR3 in DNA: TGCGCCAGCAGCCAAGATTCGGGAGCGGGGGGGCCGAAGTACTTC. This sequence encodes CASSQDSGAGGPKYF.